Listed here are 6 T cell receptor beta chains from one sample, sequenced in a study of T cells expressing NK-cell markers. Following a re-call of the 5' RACE reads, TCRdb has one entry per CDR3 protein and lacks DNA. This sample's table reports about 260,000 distinct CDR3 sequences. Material: blood T cells: a sorted CD56 or NKG2C T cell subset, CD4+ or CD8+ T cells, or bulk PBMC T cells (not recorded which). These TCRs come from a man younger than 30 in good health.

The chain links TRBV6-1 to TRBJ2-3. Germline CDR1 MNHNS, CDR2 SASEGT. The CDR3 runs 12 residues. The CDR3 loop is CASSDILGTQYF.

This chain joins TRBV20-1 and TRBJ1-2; TCRdb picks TRBD1, but there is no DNA to check that call. From germline, CDR1 is DFQATT and CDR2 SNEGSKA (reference sequence). This CDR3 comprises 13 residues. This chain's CDR3 is CSARAGSGYGYTF.

This rearrangement joins TRBV5-1 to TRBJ2-1; without DNA, the TCRdb call of TRBD1 cannot be checked. CDR3 length: 14 amino acids. CDR1 SGHRS and CDR2 YFSETQ come from the germline V gene. CDR3 amino acids: CASWDRGGLDEQFF. Based on the CDR3 plus reference TRBV5-1 and TRBJ2-1, the full variable domain is KAGVTQTPRYLIKTRGQQVTLSCSPISGHRSVSWYQQTPGQGLQFLFEYFSETQRNKGNFPGRFSGRQFSNSRSEMNVSTLELGDSALYLCASWDRGGLDEQFFGPGTRLTVL.

V gene TRBV29-1 combines with J gene TRBJ2-2; no DNA is available, so the TRBD1 call from TCRdb remains unchecked. Germline V CDR1 and CDR2: SQVTM, ANQGSEA. CDR3 length equals 14 residues. Here the CDR3 reads CSGQTGGNTGELFF.

The rearrangement links TRBV20-1 to TRBJ2-1; without DNA, the TCRdb call of TRBD2 cannot be checked. Germline-derived CDR1 and CDR2 are DFQATT and SNEGSKA (reference sequence). The CDR3 contains 15 residues. The CDR3 sequence is CSAQGPTSVYNEQFF.

This chain uses TRBV29-1 with TRBJ2-3; as DNA is missing, the TRBD1 call by TCRdb cannot be tested. CDR3 size: 13 residues. Germline lookup yields CDR1 SQVTM and CDR2 ANQGSEA. CDR3 region: CSVEGQASDTQYF.